The 16 T cell receptor gamma chains presented below share a single source sample, sequenced in a study of γδ T cells in repeated Plasmodium falciparum infection. TCRdb applied CATT to the multiplex PCR reads for clone calling. The table has more than 20,000 gamma-chain clones, over 2.5% seen once. Bulk repertoires came from Vgamma9/Vdelta2+ or Vdelta2-negative gammadelta T cells flow-sorted from PBMC. Specimen: gamma-delta T cells from blood. The receptors here all came from a pool of human donors (malaria-infected and uninfected, not separated).

This clone was counted a few times. This likely stems from a read error, as it lies one base from a far larger clone. In the same sample, other DNA sequences code for this CDR3. Here the V gene is TRGV9, but the J gene went uncalled. Germline lookup yields CDR1 GITISATS and CDR2 ISYDGTV (reference sequence). The CDR3 extends over 17 amino acids. CDR3 coding DNA: TGTGCCTTGTGGGAGACCACCCCAGAGTTGGGCAAAAAAATTAAGGTATTT. Its translation is CALWETTPELGKKIKVF.

This clone occurred many times. The TCRdb protein comes from a much larger clone and disagrees with this DNA's translation at residue 5, likely due to a read error; the protein given here is derived from the DNA. V usage is TRGV9 and J usage is TRGJ1 or TRGJ2. Germline matching of the DNA provided the J gene here, since TCRdb leaves it blank. CDR1 is GITISATS, CDR2 ISYDGTV, per germline (reference sequence). The length of the CDR3 is 13 residues. Trimming at V came to 5 bases and at J to 3 bases, leaving 7 bases not matched to a gene. The CDR3 here is CALWGRFYYKKLF. The CDR3 DNA reads TGTGCCTTGTGGGGGCGCTTTTATTATAAGAAACTCTTT.

This clone was seen at least ten times. The rearrangement links TRGV4 to TRGJ1 or TRGJ2. Germline V gives CDR1 EGSTGY, CDR2 YDSYTSSV. The CDR3 runs 14 residues. V was pared by 4 bases and J by 0 bases, with 6 bases of the junction left unmatched. In DNA form, the CDR3 reads TGTGCCACCTGGGAAACCACGAATTATTATAAGAAACTCTTT. Translated, it gives CATWETTNYYKKLF.

This clone came up a few times. TCRdb's listed protein matches a much larger clone and diverges from this DNA's translation at residue 8, likely through a read error; the protein shown comes from the DNA. The chain is built from TRGV9 and TRGJ1 or TRGJ2. The J gene, left out of TCRdb, was set here by checking the DNA against germline. Per germline, CDR1 GITISATS and CDR2 ISYDGTV (reference sequence). The CDR3 has 14 amino acids. Trimming removed 2 bases from V and 3 bases from J; junction bases left unmatched: 7. The CDR3 loop is CALWEALLYYKKLF. Here the CDR3 DNA reads TGTGCCTTGTGGGAGGCCCTCCTTTATTATAAGAAACTCTTT.

In its sample, this clone was seen many times. A far larger clone is one base from this, pointing to a likely read error. The identical CDR3 is also encoded by other nucleotide sequences in the sample. The rearrangement links TRGV3 to TRGJ1 or TRGJ2. Matching the DNA to germline supplied the J gene, which TCRdb does not give. There are 11 residues in the CDR3. Germline CDR1 VTNTFY, CDR2 YDVSTARD (reference sequence). Here the CDR3 DNA reads TGTGCTACCTGGGACAGACATAAGAAACTCTTT. Translation gives CATWDRHKKLF.

Many counts were recorded for this clone. The protein TCRdb lists belongs to a much larger clone and differs from this DNA's translation at residue 6, which points to a read error; the protein shown is made from the DNA. The same CDR3 is also encoded by other DNA sequences in this sample. The chain combines TRGV9 with TRGJ1 or TRGJ2. The J gene was missing in TCRdb and was found by matching the end of the DNA to germline. The length of the CDR3 is 13 residues. Germline CDR1 reads GITISATS; CDR2 reads ISYDGTV (reference sequence). After removal of 2 bases from V and 6 bases from J, the junction contained 7 bases not matched to a gene. The CDR3 sequence: CALWEARGYKKLF. The CDR3, as DNA: TGTGCCTTGTGGGAGGCTCGAGGTTATAAGAAACTCTTT.

This clone has ten or more counts. The TCRdb record carries a much larger clone's protein, which differs from this DNA's translation at residue 6; a read error is the likely cause, and the protein listed here is the DNA translation. The chain recombines TRGV3 with TRGJP2. TCRdb records no J gene; here it was assigned by comparing the DNA to germline. This CDR3 spans 13 amino acids. V gave up 3 bases and J gave up 10 bases; unmatched junction bases: 8. Germline assignment: CDR1 VTNTFY and CDR2 YDVSTARD (reference sequence). As DNA, the CDR3 is TGTGCCACCTGGGACGTTTTCCGTTGGATCAAGACGTTT. Protein product: CATWDVFRWIKTF.

This clone is medium-sized by share. The gene calls are TRGV3 and TRGJ1 or TRGJ2. Trimming cost V 0 bases and J 5 bases; bases outside gene matches: 4. The CDR3 length is 13 residues. Germline values: CDR1 VTNTFY, CDR2 YDVSTARD (reference sequence). The chain's CDR3 is CATWDRPDYKKLF. CDR3 nucleotide sequence: TGTGCCACCTGGGACAGGCCTGATTATAAGAAACTCTTT.

In regard to this clone: It differs at one base from a far larger clone, so likely a read error. The chain combines TRGV8 with TRGJP2. TCRdb gives no J gene; it was assigned here by matching the DNA to germline. Per the germline V gene, CDR1 is VENAVY and CDR2 is YDSYNSRV. The CDR3 length is 14 residues. The CDR3 reads CATWRCSSDWIKTF. The CDR3, as DNA: TGTGCCACCTGGAGATGTAGTAGTGACTGGATCAAGACGTTT.

This clone was picked up many times. TCRdb has a much larger clone's protein, which differs at residue 3 from the translation of this DNA, likely because of a read error; what is shown is the protein translated from the DNA. This chain joins TRGV2 and TRGJ1 or TRGJ2. Since TCRdb gives no J gene, matching the DNA to germline was used here to assign it. The germline V gene has CDR1 EGSNGY and CDR2 YDSYNSKV. The CDR3 runs to 11 residues. CDR3 nucleotides: TGTGCCGCCTGGGACGGGCGCAGGAAACTCTTT. Protein: CAAWDGRRKLF.

This clone was detected ten times or more. This sequence is one base from a far larger clone and is likely a read error. The sample carries other DNA sequences with the same CDR3. V and J are TRGV9 and TRGJ1 or TRGJ2. Germline-derived CDR1 and CDR2 are GITISATS and ISYDGTV (reference sequence). The CDR3 is 13 residues long. V lost 2 bases, J lost 3 bases, and 4 bases stayed unmatched. CDR3 nucleotides: TGTGCCTTGTGGGAGGATAGTTATTATAAGAAACTCTTT. Its translation is CALWEDSYYKKLF.

This clone was detected many times. The TCRdb protein comes from a much larger clone and disagrees with this DNA's translation at residue 8, likely due to a read error; the protein given here is derived from the DNA. The rearrangement links TRGV9 to TRGJ1 or TRGJ2. J was trimmed by 0 bases and V by 4 bases; bases with no gene match: 9. CDR3 length equals 15 residues. Germline CDR1 reads GITISATS; CDR2 reads ISYDGTV (reference sequence). CDR3 bases: TGTGCCTTGTGGGATGTCAATCGGAATTATTATAAGAAACTCTTT. Translated: CALWDVNRNYYKKLF.

This clone came up a few times. Only one base separates this from a far larger clonotype, so it likely reflects a read error. Other DNA sequences in the sample encode the same CDR3. This chain joins TRGV9 and TRGJ1 or TRGJ2. The J gene, absent from TCRdb, was called here by matching the DNA to germline. Per germline, CDR1 GITISATS and CDR2 ISYDGTV (reference sequence). The CDR3 runs 14 residues. CDR3 nucleotide sequence: TGTGCCCTGTGGGAGGAGCGAAATTATTATAAGAAACTCTTT. Its protein product is CALWEERNYYKKLF.

There are many counts of this clone. A read error is possible here, since a much larger clone lies one base away. The V and J genes are TRGV2 and TRGJ1 or TRGJ2. CDR1 and CDR2 (germline): EGSNGY, YDSYNSKV. The CDR3 runs 12 residues. CDR3: CATWDGGYKQLF. DNA for the CDR3: TGTGCCACCTGGGACGGGGGGTATAAGCAACTCTTT.

This clone was seen more than once but under ten times. TCRdb has a much larger clone's protein, which differs at residue 11 from the translation of this DNA, likely because of a read error; what is shown is the protein translated from the DNA. This chain uses TRGV3 with TRGJ1 or TRGJ2. The J gene is not listed in TCRdb, so it was assigned here from a DNA match to germline. CDR3 length equals 15 residues. The J segment lost 9 bases and the V segment lost 0 bases, leaving 14 bases of the junction unmatched. Per germline, CDR1 VTNTFY and CDR2 YDVSTARD (reference sequence). CDR3 nucleotide sequence: TGTGCCACCTGGGACAGGCTAGCAACTTTCGGTAAGAAACTCTTT. Translation gives CATWDRLATFGKKLF.

This clone turned up a few times. TCRdb records a much larger clone's protein for this DNA, with a difference at residue 7 that likely arises from a read error; the protein given is the translation of the DNA. The chain joins TRGV9 to TRGJ1 or TRGJ2. Assignment of the J gene here rests on matching the DNA to germline, because TCRdb gives none. The CDR3 spans 18 residues. Germline V gene lookup returns CDR1 GITISATS and CDR2 ISYDGTV (reference sequence). V lost 0 bases, J lost 0 bases, and 14 bases stayed unmatched. CDR3 sequence: CALWEVRYGLGNYYKKLF. CDR3 in DNA: TGTGCCTTGTGGGAGGTGCGCTATGGACTAGGGAATTATTATAAGAAACTCTTT.